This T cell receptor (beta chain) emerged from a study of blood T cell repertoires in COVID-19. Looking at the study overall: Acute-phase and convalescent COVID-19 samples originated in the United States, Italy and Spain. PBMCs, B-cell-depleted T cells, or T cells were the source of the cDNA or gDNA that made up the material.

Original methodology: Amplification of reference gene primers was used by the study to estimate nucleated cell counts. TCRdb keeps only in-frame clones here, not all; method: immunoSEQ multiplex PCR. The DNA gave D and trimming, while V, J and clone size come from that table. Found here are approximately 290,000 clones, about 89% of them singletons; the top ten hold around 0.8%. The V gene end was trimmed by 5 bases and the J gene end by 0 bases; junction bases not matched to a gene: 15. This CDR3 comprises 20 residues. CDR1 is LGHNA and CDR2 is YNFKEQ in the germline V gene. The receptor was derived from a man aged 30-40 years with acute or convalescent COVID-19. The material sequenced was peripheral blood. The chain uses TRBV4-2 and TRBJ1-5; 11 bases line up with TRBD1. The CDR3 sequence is CASSSTVPGQGGYSNQPQHF. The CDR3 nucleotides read TGTGCCAGCAGCTCCACGGTCCCGGGACAGGGGGGTTATAGCAATCAGCCCCAGCATTTT.